This TCR beta chain was documented in a study of T cell changes during pregnancy in multiple sclerosis (dated by TCRdb to about 2019). Regarding the research as a whole: The study examined how the T cell repertoire changed over the course of pregnancy in women with multiple sclerosis.

CDR3 length: 13 amino acids, cysteine to phenylalanine. Kept here is only the CDR3 DNA, which spans 39 bases and is read in frame from base 1. V loses 5 bases of germline sequence and J loses 0 bases, and the interval between the two ends is 7 bases. CDR1 and CDR2 are read off the germline V gene as KGHSH and LQKENI. The library was built by means of the immunoSEQ multiplex PCR assay. Not all clones reach the TCRdb copy of this immuneACCESS table, which keeps in-frame sequences only. Checked studies attribute under half of the gap to unresolved V genes and leave the rest unexplained. The sample contains approximately 40,000 clones, approximately 90% of them found a single time. The ten most abundant clones make up 0.95% to 1.5% of the sample. As regards this clone: This receptor's antigen is unknown. Within one base of it there is no much larger clone, and no base qualities were kept.

The input for sequencing was CD4+ T cells from peripheral blood mononuclear cells, taken in the second trimester of pregnancy. The chain employs TRBV18 and TRBJ1-2; no D gene can be assigned with confidence. The source is a female donor with multiple sclerosis, enrolled in a pregnancy study. The CDR3 reads CASSYKTNYGYTF. The DNA sequence is TGTGCCAGCTCATATAAAACTAACTATGGCTACACCTTC.